This T cell receptor (beta chain) was recovered during a study of cytomegalovirus exposure and HLA in healthy donors. About the study: One earlier analysis, a look at about 179 million T cells, found 100 million to 130 million unique TCR beta sequences.

General study results and limits: The classifier, whose performance was assessed in both the original and validation cohorts, reportedly diagnosed cytomegalovirus status with high specificity and sensitivity. It was assumed in the presence/absence analyses that sequencing depth was roughly uniform across donors. Available immune exposure information covered CMV serostatus only.

This clone turned up a few times. Its antigen is not identified. PCR used 60 Vbeta primers and 13 Jbeta primers. The table came from immunoSEQ multiplex PCR; TCRdb's copy has only in-frame clones and leaves some out. Of some 200,000 clones in the sample, under 80% were seen once. Losses at the gene ends were 4 bases for V and 6 bases for J; bases not matched to a gene: 0. The CDR3 has 13 residues. Germline-derived CDR1 and CDR2 are ENHRY and SYGVKD. This clonotype was obtained from a man aged 40-49 years in good health and CMV-seronegative. V and J are TRBV10-3 and TRBJ1-6; 7 bases line up with TRBD1. The sequencing input was PBMCs. CDR3 amino acids: CAISGDSNSPLHF. CDR3 bases: TGTGCCATCAGTGGGGACAGTAATTCACCCCTCCACTTT.